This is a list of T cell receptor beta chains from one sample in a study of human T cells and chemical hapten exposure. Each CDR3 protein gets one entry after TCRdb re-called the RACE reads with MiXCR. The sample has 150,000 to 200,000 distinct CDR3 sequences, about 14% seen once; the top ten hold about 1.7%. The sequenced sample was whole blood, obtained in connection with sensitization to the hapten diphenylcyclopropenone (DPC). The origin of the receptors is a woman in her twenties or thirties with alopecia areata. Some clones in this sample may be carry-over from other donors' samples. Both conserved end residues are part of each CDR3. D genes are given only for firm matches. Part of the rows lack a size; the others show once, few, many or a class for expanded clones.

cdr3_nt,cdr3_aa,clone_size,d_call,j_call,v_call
TGTGCCAGCAGCCAGACCCGATCAGGGACTTATGGCTACACCTTC,CASSQTRSGTYGYTF,few,.,TRBJ1-2,TRBV4-2
TGCGCCAGCAGCTTGGCGGACAGGGTGAACACCGGGGAGCTGTTTTTT,CASSLADRVNTGELFF,.,TRBD1,TRBJ2-2,TRBV5-1
TGTGCCAGCAGTTACTCCTATGGGAACACTGAAGCTTTCTTT,CASSYSYGNTEAFF,.,.,TRBJ1-1,TRBV6-5
TGTGCCAGCAGTTTACGACAGGGCGGTTACGAGCAGTACTTC,CASSLRQGGYEQYF,.,TRBD1,TRBJ2-7,TRBV2
TGCGCCAGCAGCTTGCAGGTTATGTACCAAGAGACCCAGTACTTC,CASSLQVMYQETQYF,.,.,TRBJ2-5,TRBV5-1
TGCGCCAGCAGACAAGGACCGCAGAACACTGAAGCTTTCTTT,CASRQGPQNTEAFF,few,.,TRBJ1-1,TRBV5-1
TGCGCCAGCAGCTTAACTAGCGGGAATCTTAGGCACGAGCAGTACTTC,CASSLTSGNLRHEQYF,.,TRBD2,TRBJ2-7,TRBV5-1
TGTGCCAGCAGCCAAGCAGAGGACAGGGCTGGCTATGGCTACACCTTC,CASSQAEDRAGYGYTF,many,TRBD1,TRBJ1-2,TRBV4-2
TGTGCCAGCCTCATAACGGGCGCCTGGGACACGCAGTATTTT,CASLITGAWDTQYF,.,.,TRBJ2-3,TRBV7-2
TGTGCCAGCAGTTACTCGGACAGGGGGAGTTCACCCCTCCACTTT,CASSYSDRGSSPLHF,.,TRBD1,TRBJ1-6,TRBV6-5
TGTGCCAGCAGCTTATCCCGGGGCACTGAGCAGTTCTTC,CASSLSRGTEQFF,.,.,TRBJ2-1,TRBV11-2
TGTGCCAGCAGCTTAAACCCGGGAGGAGGGGAGCAGTTCTTC,CASSLNPGGGEQFF,.,TRBD2,TRBJ2-1,TRBV7-2
TGTGCCAGCAGCCGAACTCGGACGGTGAACACTGAAGCTTTCTTT,CASSRTRTVNTEAFF,.,.,TRBJ1-1,TRBV6-2/TRBV6-3
TGCGCCAGCAGCCAAAGCGGGGCAGGGGGAGATACGCAGTATTTT,CASSQSGAGGDTQYF,few,.,TRBJ2-3,TRBV4-3
TGCAGTGCTAGAGACAGGGGTTTCTCCTACGAGCAGTACTTC,CSARDRGFSYEQYF,.,.,TRBJ2-7,TRBV20-1
TGTGCCAGCAGCTCCCAGTCGGAAGGGCAGTACTTC,CASSSQSEGQYF,.,.,TRBJ2-7,TRBV6-5
TGTGCCAGCAGTTTATCCCCCGTCAATCCACCTGAAGCTTTCTTT,CASSLSPVNPPEAFF,.,.,TRBJ1-1,TRBV28
TGTGCCAGCTCACCGGTGAGCTCCTACAATGAGCAGTTCTTC,CASSPVSSYNEQFF,many,.,TRBJ2-1,TRBV18
TGTGCCTGGAGTGTACGCGGCCTGAACACTGAAGCTTTCTTT,CAWSVRGLNTEAFF,once,.,TRBJ1-1,TRBV30
TGTGCCAGCAGCAAATTGCCAACTACTGAAGCTTTCTTT,CASSKLPTTEAFF,.,.,TRBJ1-1,TRBV3-1
TGTGCCAGCAGCTTAGCGCGGGGACAGCCCTATGGCTACACCTTC,CASSLARGQPYGYTF,once,TRBD1,TRBJ1-2,TRBV7-9
TGTGCCAGCTCACCACCAGGGGAGCGCACTGAAGCTTTCTTT,CASSPPGERTEAFF,many,.,TRBJ1-1,TRBV18
TGTGCCAGCAGCTCGGCGGGGGCAGGGATCTTGAACTATGGCTACACCTTC,CASSSAGAGILNYGYTF,.,.,TRBJ1-2,TRBV5-4
TGCGCCAGCAGCCGAGACGCGACGACAGAAGCCGGGGGCTACACCTTC,CASSRDATTEAGGYTF,many,.,TRBJ1-2,TRBV4-1
TGTGCCAGCAGCTTGAGGCCGTTGAATGAAAAACTGTTTTTT,CASSLRPLNEKLFF,.,.,TRBJ1-4,TRBV5-6
TGTGCCAGCAGTTACAGGGGGAGGGAAGCTTTCTTT,CASSYRGREAFF,many,.,TRBJ1-1,TRBV6-2/TRBV6-3
TGCAGTGCTCCTCGTGAGCCGGATGGCTACACCTTC,CSAPREPDGYTF,few,.,TRBJ1-2,TRBV20-1
TGTGCCAGCCTTTCAGACATCACAGATACGCAGTATTTT,CASLSDITDTQYF,.,.,TRBJ2-3,TRBV7-2
TGTGCCAGCAGTTTGGTCTCCTACGAGCAGTACTTC,CASSLVSYEQYF,many,.,TRBJ2-7,TRBV28
TGTGCCAGCTCACCACGGGGGCCAAAGGGGACGGATTCACCCCTCCACTTT,CASSPRGPKGTDSPLHF,.,.,TRBJ1-6,TRBV18
TGCAGCGTTGAAGATGGGGGTCGGACGCAGTATTTT,CSVEDGGRTQYF,few,.,TRBJ2-3,TRBV29-1
TGCAGTGGACTACGTGTTGGCGAGCAGTACTTC,CSGLRVGEQYF,.,.,TRBJ2-7,TRBV20-1
TGTGCCAGCAGCCTCTATCAGGGTGGTTACGAGCAGTACTTC,CASSLYQGGYEQYF,.,.,TRBJ2-7,TRBV11-2
TGCAGCGTTGAAGCTGAGCTGAAGACCCAGTACTTC,CSVEAELKTQYF,.,.,TRBJ2-5,TRBV29-1
TGTGCCAGCAGCCAACCCCAACTAGCTGACGAGCAGTACTTC,CASSQPQLADEQYF,many,.,TRBJ2-7,TRBV4-2
TGTGCCAGCAGAAGGACAGGGGCCGGGGAGCTGTTTTTT,CASRRTGAGELFF,.,TRBD1,TRBJ2-2,TRBV12-3/TRBV12-4
TGCAGCGTTGCTCCCCAGGGTACCTACGAGCAGTACTTC,CSVAPQGTYEQYF,few,.,TRBJ2-7,TRBV29-1
TGTGCCAGCACCCGCGGGAAGTTAACGACAACCGGGGAGCTGTTTTTT,CASTRGKLTTTGELFF,.,.,TRBJ2-2,TRBV2
TGCGCCAGCAGCCAAGTAGGGGGCTTTTTCGATGAGCAGTTCTTC,CASSQVGGFFDEQFF,few,TRBD1,TRBJ2-1,TRBV4-1
TGTGCCAGCTCCCCTGATAGGACGGGCGTTGGTGTGTATTTT,CASSPDRTGVGVYF,.,.,TRBJ1-1,TRBV18
TGTGCCAGCAGTACAGGGGGCAATACGCAGTATTTT,CASSTGGNTQYF,few,TRBD1,TRBJ2-3,TRBV6-2/TRBV6-3
TGTGCCAGCAGTTTGAACTCCGAGCAGTACTTC,CASSLNSEQYF,.,.,TRBJ2-7,TRBV28
TGCAGTGCTACTTTACTAGCGGGAGGGCCGTTGGGCGAGCAGTACTTC,CSATLLAGGPLGEQYF,.,TRBD2,TRBJ2-7,TRBV20-1
TGTGCCAGCAGTAGGGACAGAGGGAACACTGAAGCTTTCTTT,CASSRDRGNTEAFF,.,TRBD1,TRBJ1-1,TRBV6-4